The clone carrying this T cell receptor (beta chain) occurred a few times. Germline V gene data show CDR1 as SGDLS and CDR2 as YYNGEE. The CDR3 has 15 residues. V lost 4 bases and J 1 base, leaving 13 bases between the germline ends. Primed by a sample-barcoded 5' primer and a J-beta primer mix, a second PCR proceeded for roughly 7 to 11 cycles. MiXCR was run by TCRdb on the 5' RACE reads, yielding one entry per CDR3 protein. The top ten hold approximately 19% of the sample, which has hundreds of thousands of distinct CDR3 sequences, about 42% seen once. This sample is part of a study of blood T cells in healthy people across ages.

Sequences were obtained from blood. This sequence joins TRBV9 and TRBJ2-3; D unresolved. The receptor's source is a man between 60 and 75 years old in good health. The CDR3 loop reads CASSPYSRGTDTQYF. The CDR3, as DNA: TGTGCCAGCAGCCCTTATTCACGGGGCACAGATACGCAGTATTTT.